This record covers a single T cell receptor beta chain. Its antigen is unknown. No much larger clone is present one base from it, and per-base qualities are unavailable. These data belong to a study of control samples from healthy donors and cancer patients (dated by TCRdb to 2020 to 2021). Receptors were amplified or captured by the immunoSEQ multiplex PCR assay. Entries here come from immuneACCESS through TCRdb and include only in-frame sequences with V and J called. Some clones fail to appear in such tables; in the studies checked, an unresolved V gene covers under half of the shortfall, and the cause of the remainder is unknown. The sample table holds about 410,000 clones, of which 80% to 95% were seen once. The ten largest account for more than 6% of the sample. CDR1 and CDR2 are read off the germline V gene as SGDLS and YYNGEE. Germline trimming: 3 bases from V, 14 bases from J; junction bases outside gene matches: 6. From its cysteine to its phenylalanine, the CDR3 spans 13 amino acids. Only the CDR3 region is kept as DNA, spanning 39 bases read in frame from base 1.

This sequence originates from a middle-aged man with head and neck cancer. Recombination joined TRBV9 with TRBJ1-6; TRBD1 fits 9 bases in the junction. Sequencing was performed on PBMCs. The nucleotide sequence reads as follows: TGTGCCAGCAGCGAGATACAGGGGGCAACCCTCCACTTT. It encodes CASSEIQGATLHF. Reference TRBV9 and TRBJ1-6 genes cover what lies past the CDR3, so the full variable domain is DSGVTQTPKHLITATGQRVTLRCSPRSGDLSVYWYQQSLDQGLQFLIQYYNGEERAKGNILERFSAQQFPDLHSELNLSSLELGDSALYFCASSEIQGATLHFGNGTRLTVT.